Each of the 21 T cell receptor beta chains below was sequenced from the same sample in a study of shared clonotypes between healthy human individuals. The table came from immunoSEQ multiplex PCR; TCRdb's copy has only in-frame clones and leaves some out. The sample shows about 600,000 clones, almost 97% of them seen only once. Sequenced: naive CD4+ T cells sorted from blood. Subset meaning: CD45RA+ positively selected. These receptors originate from a woman in her 30s in good health.

The chain is built from TRBV2 and TRBJ2-5, with D possibly matching TRBD2 (5 bases). Trimming took 8 bases from V and 5 from J, leaving 18 bases between them. Germline V gene sequence: CDR1 SNHLY, CDR2 FYNNEI. The CDR3 runs to 14 residues. The CDR3 DNA follows: TGTGCCAGCTACCCCGGAGGAGCCCCGGAGACCCAGTACTTC. It specifies CASYPGGAPETQYF.

The chain is built from TRBV7-9 and TRBJ2-1; TRBD2 aligns across 8 bases. Trimming cost V 5 bases and J 4 bases; bases outside gene matches: 10. CDR1 SEHNR and CDR2 FQNEAQ come from the germline V gene (reference sequence). This CDR3 spans 16 amino acids. The chain's CDR3 is CASSRGTGGPYNEQFF. The CDR3 DNA reads TGTGCCAGCAGCAGGGGGACGGGAGGGCCGTACAATGAGCAGTTCTTC. The full variable domain, completed using reference TRBV7-9 and TRBJ2-1, is DTGVSQNPRHKITKRGQNVTFRCDPISEHNRLYWYRQTLGQGPEFLTYFQNEAQLEKSRLLSDRFSAERPKGSFSTLEIQRTEQGDSAMYLCASSRGTGGPYNEQFFGPGTRLTVL.

The chain couples TRBV29-1 to TRBJ2-7; D tentatively fits TRBD1 or TRBD2 (6 bases each). This CDR3 has 15 amino acids. V gave up 6 bases and J gave up 3 bases, with 21 bases separating them. Germline V gene lookup returns CDR1 SQVTM and CDR2 ANQGSEA. CDR3 sequence: CSVNQLGGGNYEQYF. DNA for the CDR3: TGCAGCGTAAATCAATTAGGAGGGGGAAACTACGAGCAGTACTTC.

This rearrangement joins TRBV10-3 to TRBJ1-1; D may be TRBD1 (5 bases). Germline CDR1 reads ENHRY; CDR2 reads SYGVKD. The CDR3 length is 13 residues. The ends were cut back, 2 bases at V and 1 base at J, with 5 bases in the middle. The DNA of the CDR3 is TGTGCCATCAGTGAGGGGGCGAACACTGAAGCTTTCTTT. Encoded protein: CAISEGANTEAFF.

The genes are TRBV18 and TRBJ1-5; the D gene is possibly TRBD1 (5 bases). CDR3 length: 14 residues. Per germline, CDR1 KGHSH and CDR2 LQKENI. Trimming pared 6 bases from V and 3 bases from J, leaving 12 bases between. CDR3: CASSLTGFNQPQHF. CDR3 DNA sequence: TGTGCCAGCTCCCTCACAGGATTCAATCAGCCCCAGCATTTT.

The gene calls are TRBV11-2 and TRBJ2-5; 7 bases map to TRBD2. The J call may be wrong; the DNA end is better matched by TRBJ2-7. The length of the CDR3 is 15 residues. Per germline, CDR1 SGHAT and CDR2 FQNNGV. The DNA for the CDR3 is TGTGCCAGCAGCTTGGATGGGAGGGCCAGCTCCGAGCAGTACTTC. It is translated as CASSLDGRASSEQYF.

This sequence joins TRBV11-2 and TRBJ2-7; 7 bases are shared with TRBD2. This CDR3 has 15 residues. Germline-derived CDR1 and CDR2 are SGHAT and FQNNGV. V trimming: 2 bases; J trimming: 2 bases; junction bases outside the gene matches: 6. The CDR3 DNA reads as TGTGCCAGCAGCTTACGGGGAGGGGCCCCCTACGAGCAGTACTTC. Residues: CASSLRGGAPYEQYF.

About this clone: This sample also contains other DNA sequences that code for the same CDR3. The genes are TRBV2 and TRBJ1-2; D unclear. V was pared by 8 bases and J by 2 bases, with 6 bases between. The CDR3 runs to 11 residues. CDR1 and CDR2 from the germline V gene are SNHLY and FYNNEI. CDR3 loop: CASRDNYGYTF. The CDR3 DNA reads as TGTGCCAGCCGAGACAACTATGGCTACACCTTC.

This chain links TRBV25-1 with TRBJ1-2; 7 bases are a match to TRBD1. Germline assignment: CDR1 MGHDK and CDR2 SYGVNS. CDR3 length: 12 amino acids. The junction had 6 bases not matched to a gene; V was cut back by 8 bases and J by 6 bases. CDR3 residues: CASAETGHGYTF. In nucleotides, the CDR3 is TGTGCCAGCGCCGAGACAGGGCATGGCTACACCTTC.

CDR3 DNA: TGTGCCAGCAGCTTGGGTGTTGCCAATGAGCAGTTCTTC. Its protein is CASSLGVANEQFF. The chain couples TRBV11-1 to TRBJ2-1; D is unresolved. The germline V gene encodes CDR1 SGHAT and CDR2 FQDESV (reference sequence). The CDR3 spans 13 residues. V was cut by 3 bases and J by 6 bases, with 9 bases left in between.

The chain recombines TRBV28 with TRBJ2-3, with 10 bases matching TRBD2. This CDR3 contains 14 residues. Per the germline V gene, CDR1 is MDHEN and CDR2 is SYDVKM. J was trimmed by 5 bases and V by 5 bases; bases with no gene match: 4. The CDR3 sequence: CASSPRTSGDTQYF. CDR3 sequence (DNA): TGTGCCAGCAGTCCGAGGACTAGCGGAGATACGCAGTATTTT.

This chain links TRBV18 with TRBJ1-4; TRBD1 matches at 9 bases. The V gene's germline CDR1 is KGHSH and CDR2 LQKENI. The CDR3 contains 14 residues. V was clipped by 4 bases and J by 5 bases; unmatched bases: 2. Here the CDR3 DNA reads TGTGCCAGCTCACGGACAGGGGTAAATGAAAAACTGTTTTTT. Translating gives CASSRTGVNEKLFF.

The rearrangement uses TRBV5-5 and TRBJ1-2; TRBD1 agrees at 8 bases. This CDR3 is 15 amino acids long. CDR1 is SGHKS and CDR2 is YYEKEE in the germline V gene (reference sequence). Trimming removed 0 bases from V and 8 bases from J; junction bases left unmatched: 9. The CDR3 reads CASSLADRDRMGYTF. The CDR3 coding sequence is TGTGCCAGCAGCTTGGCGGACAGGGATAGGATGGGCTACACCTTC.

This chain uses TRBV6-6 with TRBJ1-5; a weak D match, TRBD1 (5 bases). This CDR3 spans 14 amino acids. Germline CDR1 and CDR2: MNHNY and SVGAGI (reference sequence). Trimming shortened V by 0 bases and J by 6 bases, and 9 bases separated the two germline ends. This CDR3 reads CASSYSQGSQPQHF. In DNA form, the CDR3 reads TGTGCCAGCAGTTACTCCCAGGGCAGTCAGCCCCAGCATTTT.

The rearrangement joins TRBV4-1 to TRBJ1-2; D is unresolved. Trimming took 0 bases from V and 5 from J, leaving 19 bases between them. Germline V lookup: CDR1 MGHRA, CDR2 YSYEKL. This CDR3 region has 17 residues. The CDR3 nucleotides read TGCGCCAGCAGCCAAGATCGCGACGACCCTCCGGGATATGGCTACACCTTC. Its translation is CASSQDRDDPPGYGYTF.

The chain uses TRBV7-8 and TRBJ1-5; tentatively, D is TRBD1 (5 bases). The CDR3 spans 12 residues. V dropped 10 bases and J dropped 3 bases, with 10 bases sitting between them. The germline V gene encodes CDR1 SGHVS and CDR2 FQNEAQ. CDR3 sequence reads: CATGTDNQPQHF. The CDR3 nucleotides are TGTGCCACCGGGACGGACAATCAGCCCCAGCATTTT.

The chain carries TRBV28 and TRBJ2-7, with 14 bases identical to TRBD2. V shed 6 bases, J shed 6 bases, and the junction held 7 bases outside the gene matches. Germline V gives CDR1 MDHEN, CDR2 SYDVKM. The CDR3 loop spans 15 amino acids. The CDR3 region has the DNA TGTGCCAGCAGCTCCGGGACTAGCGGGAGACCCGAGCAGTACTTC. It is translated as CASSSGTSGRPEQYF.

The chain has TRBV7-9 and TRBJ1-2, with D tentatively TRBD1 (5 bases). This CDR3 is built from 14 residues. Germline CDR1 and CDR2: SEHNR and FQNEAQ (reference sequence). Trimming left V 7 bases short and J 6 bases short, with 18 bases between. The CDR3 reads CASIRLGGSDGYTF. Here the CDR3 DNA reads TGTGCCAGCATCCGCCTCGGGGGTTCGGATGGCTACACCTTC.

The chain links TRBV5-5 to TRBJ2-3; D is possibly TRBD1 (6 bases). CDR3 size: 15 residues. V was trimmed by 0 bases and J by 3 bases, leaving 11 bases between them. CDR1 SGHKS and CDR2 YYEKEE come from the germline V gene (reference sequence). The CDR3 region has the DNA TGTGCCAGCAGCTTGGACAGGGTGGAGACAGATACGCAGTATTTT. This encodes CASSLDRVETDTQYF.

The rearrangement links TRBV21-1 to TRBJ2-1; the table names TRBD1, a call not compared with the DNA. TRBV21-1 is assigned pseudogene status. CDR3 size: 16 residues. The CDR3 coding sequence is TGTGCCAGCACTAGGGGGCCGGACAGGGGGCAAAATGAGCAGTTCTTC. Its protein product is CASTRGPDRGQNEQFF.

CDR3 sequence: CASSSGTGPGGYTF. The CDR3 bases are TGTGCCAGCAGCTCCGGAACAGGGCCCGGGGGCTACACCTTC. The genes are TRBV2 and TRBJ1-2; weak D call: TRBD1 (6 bases). The CDR3 runs 14 residues. Germline V gene lookup returns CDR1 SNHLY and CDR2 FYNNEI. Trimming cost V 6 bases and J 8 bases, with 19 bases left between them.